A selection of T cell receptor beta chains follows, all from one sample in a study of T-cell reconstitution after alpha-beta-depleted transplantation in children. TCRdb fed the PCR reads into MiXCR, producing one record per CDR3 protein. Of roughly 500,000 distinct CDR3 sequences listed, about a sixth are singletons. The source material was PBMCs from the stem cell graft donor, sampled from the stem cell graft. All receptors come from a human donor who donated a stem cell graft to a child with acute lymphoblastic leukemia. CDR3s include the opening cysteine and the closing phenylalanine or tryptophan. A D gene is named only where the DNA matches it firmly. Size is stated for part of the rows, as once, few or many counts, or as a class when the clone is expanded.

TRBV25-1	-	TRBJ2-7	few	TGTGCCAGCAGTGAATATCCGCTCCAGGGGACGATGGACGAGCAGTACTTC	CASSEYPLQGTMDEQYF
TRBV18	-	TRBJ2-5	many	TGTGCCAGCTCACGGTACCAAGAGACCCAGTACTTC	CASSRYQETQYF
TRBV7-6	TRBD2	TRBJ2-2	-	TGTGCCAGCAGCTTACTTGGCGGGGGGAACACCGGGGAGCTGTTTTTT	CASSLLGGGNTGELFF
TRBV30	-	TRBJ1-5	few	TGTGCCTGGAGTGACCCAGGGCAGCCCCAGCATTTT	CAWSDPGQPQHF
TRBV10-3	TRBD2	TRBJ2-3	few	TGTGCCATCCGGGAGGGATCCACAGATACGCAGTATTTT	CAIREGSTDTQYF
TRBV29-1	-	TRBJ2-1	-	TGCAGCGTGGGACGACGCAATGAGCAGTTCTTC	CSVGRRNEQFF
TRBV5-1	-	TRBJ2-2	-	TGCGCCAGCAGCTTGAATTATGGCGGGGAGCTGTTTTTT	CASSLNYGGELFF
TRBV6-2/TRBV6-3	TRBD1	TRBJ1-2	few	TGTGCCAGCTTCCCCCGAGGCAGGGGGGCCGGCTACACCTTC	CASFPRGRGAGYTF
TRBV7-9	-	TRBJ1-2	-	TGTGCCAGCAGCTTAGGTCAGGGACCGATCGGCTACACCTTC	CASSLGQGPIGYTF
TRBV24-1	-	TRBJ2-3	few	TGTGCCACCAGTGATTTAGAAGACTTAGATACGCAGTATTTT	CATSDLEDLDTQYF
TRBV5-1	TRBD1	TRBJ1-1	few	TGCGCCAGCAGCATCGGGACAGGGGGGATGAACACTGAAGCTTTCTTT	CASSIGTGGMNTEAFF
TRBV9	-	TRBJ1-1	many	TGTGCCAGCAGCGTAGCGGGTAACACTGAAGCTTTCTTT	CASSVAGNTEAFF
TRBV5-1	-	TRBJ2-2	-	TGCGCCAGCAGCTTCTCTCTGAACACCGGGGAGCTGTTTTTT	CASSFSLNTGELFF
TRBV7-2	TRBD1	TRBJ2-7	-	TGTGCCAGCAGCTTACCCGGGAAAAGGACAGGGACAAAGTACTTC	CASSLPGKRTGTKYF
TRBV18	TRBD1	TRBJ2-1	-	TGTGCCAGCTCCTTTTGGACAGGGTCAAGGAATGAGCAGTTCTTC	CASSFWTGSRNEQFF
TRBV5-5	TRBD1	TRBJ2-1	few	TGTGCCAGCAGCCCCGAAGGGGGCGGCTACAATGAGCAGTTCTTC	CASSPEGGGYNEQFF
TRBV6-5	TRBD1	TRBJ1-3	few	TGTGCCAGCAGTTACCACGGGACAGGGCGTGGAAACACCATATATTTT	CASSYHGTGRGNTIYF
TRBV6-5	TRBD1	TRBJ2-5	-	TGTGCCAGCAGTCAGGGACAGGGGCGATACCAAGAGACCCAGTACTTC	CASSQGQGRYQETQYF
TRBV4-1	TRBD2	TRBJ2-2	many	TGCGCCAGCAGCCAAGATCGGGCGGGAGGCGGCACCGGGGAGCTGTTTTTT	CASSQDRAGGGTGELFF
TRBV3-1	TRBD2	TRBJ2-1	-	TGTGCCAGCAGCCAAGTAGCGGGAGATATCTACAATGAGCAGTTCTTC	CASSQVAGDIYNEQFF
TRBV29-1	-	TRBJ2-3	-	TGCAGCGTTGAAACAGCAGGGCCAGATACGCAGTATTTT	CSVETAGPDTQYF
TRBV9	TRBD1	TRBJ2-4	-	TGTGCCAGCAGCGTAGGAGGGGGCGCTTTTGCCAAAAACATTCAGTACTTC	CASSVGGGAFAKNIQYF
TRBV5-1	-	TRBJ2-7	few	TGCGCCAGCAGCTTGGCAAGAACTCCCTACGAGCAGTACTTC	CASSLARTPYEQYF
TRBV12-3/TRBV12-4	-	TRBJ1-1	few	TGTGCCAGCGGGCAGGGAAATGGGCGTAAAACTGAAGCTTTCTTT	CASGQGNGRKTEAFF
TRBV4-1	-	TRBJ2-7	few	TGCGCCAGCAGCCAGGCGGACACCTACTACGAGCAGTACTTC	CASSQADTYYEQYF
TRBV7-9	-	TRBJ2-1	many	TGTGCCAGCAGCTTAGGGACGGGGCTCTACAATGAGCAGTTCTTC	CASSLGTGLYNEQFF
TRBV12-3/TRBV12-4	-	TRBJ2-7	-	TGTGCCTTCTGCCGAGGGGCGGGATACCGCTACGAGCAGTACTTC	CAFCRGAGYRYEQYF
TRBV5-1	-	TRBJ2-6	-	TGCGCCGGAACCAGGGAACCTGGGGCCAACGTCCTGACTTTC	CAGTREPGANVLTF
TRBV11-1	-	TRBJ1-4	few	TGTGCCAGCAGCTTCCCGGACAGTAGTAGGGGAAGACATGAAAAACTGTTTTTT	CASSFPDSSRGRHEKLFF
TRBV7-3	-	TRBJ2-3	few	TGTGCCAGCAGCTTGGACAGTATTACGCAGTATTTT	CASSLDSITQYF
TRBV10-2	TRBD1	TRBJ1-1	-	TGCGCCAGCACCATGACAGGGGGCCAGGATGAAGCTTTCTTT	CASTMTGGQDEAFF
TRBV4-1	TRBD1	TRBJ2-1	few	TGCGCCAGCAGCCAAGATATGGGGACAGGCCCCTGGGGCTCCTACAATGAGCAGTTCTTC	CASSQDMGTGPWGSYNEQFF
TRBV4-1	-	TRBJ1-6	few	TGCGCCAGCAGCCAAGATGTTCCGTCTCCCTTCCTCAGCTCCTATAATTCACCCCTCCACTTT	CASSQDVPSPFLSSYNSPLHF
TRBV18	-	TRBJ2-1	-	TGTGCCAGCTCCACGGGTGCAGTCAATGAGCAGTTCTTC	CASSTGAVNEQFF
TRBV4-1	-	TRBJ1-5	few	TGCGCCAGCAGCCAAGAAGGGGTTCAGCCCCAGCATTTT	CASSQEGVQPQHF
TRBV7-9	TRBD1	TRBJ2-3	-	TGTGCCAGCAGCTTCTCCGGGACAGTGGCAGATACGCAGTATTTT	CASSFSGTVADTQYF
TRBV30	-	TRBJ2-3	few	TGTGCCTGGACGGGGGACCCAGATACGCAGTATTTT	CAWTGDPDTQYF
TRBV20-1	-	TRBJ2-5	many	TGCAGTGCTAACTTGGGGAGGGAGACCCAGTACTTC	CSANLGRETQYF
TRBV4-1	TRBD2	TRBJ2-1	few	TGCGCCAGCAGCCAGCTAGCGGGAGGCCGGAAGTTCTTC	CASSQLAGGRKFF
TRBV12-3/TRBV12-4	TRBD1	TRBJ2-1	many	TGTGCCAGCAGTCCGGGACAGGCCACCTACAATGAGCAGTTCTTC	CASSPGQATYNEQFF
TRBV12-3/TRBV12-4	-	TRBJ2-5	-	TGTGCCAGCTCGGGGGTAGCGAGGCAGACCCAGTACTTC	CASSGVARQTQYF
TRBV29-1	TRBD1	TRBJ1-3	few	TGCAGCGTTGAAACCCTCCAGGGACAGTACGGAAACACCATATATTTT	CSVETLQGQYGNTIYF
TRBV7-6	TRBD2	TRBJ2-1	-	TGTGCCAGCAGCTTAAGGCCTAGCGGGAGTAATGAGCAGTTCTTC	CASSLRPSGSNEQFF
TRBV29-1	-	TRBJ1-1	once	TGCTCGGCGCCCGGAGCCGGGTATGGCACTGAAGCTTTCTTT	CSAPGAGYGTEAFF
TRBV29-1	TRBD1	TRBJ1-2	-	TGCAGCGTTGTTCGGGACAGCTGGGGCTACACCTTC	CSVVRDSWGYTF
TRBV10-1	-	TRBJ1-1	-	TGCGCCAGCAGGGCGACGACGAACACTGAAGCTTTCTTT	CASRATTNTEAFF
TRBV12-3/TRBV12-4	-	TRBJ1-2	many	TGTGCCAGCAGTTTGTCCCTGACTCGGCGAGTTAGAGGCTACACCTTC	CASSLSLTRRVRGYTF
TRBV5-1	TRBD1	TRBJ2-7	-	TGCGCCAGCAGCTTGGTGCGGCAGGGGGCGGTCGAGCAGTACTTC	CASSLVRQGAVEQYF
TRBV11-2	TRBD1	TRBJ2-3	-	TGTGCCAGCAGCTCACCCTCCCGGGACAGGGGAATCTCAGATACGCAGTATTTT	CASSSPSRDRGISDTQYF
TRBV29-1	-	TRBJ1-1	few	TGCAGCGGCGGGGAGATGAACACTGAAGCTTTCTTT	CSGGEMNTEAFF
TRBV7-8	TRBD2	TRBJ2-2	-	TGTGCCAGCAGCCGACTCGGGTGGGCTAGCGGGGACACCGGGGAGCTGTTTTTT	CASSRLGWASGDTGELFF
TRBV27	-	TRBJ1-4	few	TGTGCCAGTCGGAAAGCCTCGGGGGGTAATGAAAAACTGTTTTTT	CASRKASGGNEKLFF
TRBV19	-	TRBJ1-4	few	TGTGCCAGTAGCCCCCTCAGGGTTACTAATGAAAAACTGTTTTTT	CASSPLRVTNEKLFF